A single sample is the source of the 29 T cell receptor beta chains below, sequenced in a study of CD8 T cells in ankylosing spondylitis (dated by TCRdb to the late 2010s). Receptors were amplified or captured by 5' RACE. Sequencing was performed on an Illumina HiSeq 2500. The raw public reads went through TCRdb reprocessing: fastp at Q25, MiXCR clone calling, in-frame beta chains kept. Each CDR3 protein appears once, grouped with its most common genes and DNA. This sample has 200,000 or so distinct CDR3 sequences in its table, and 15% to 20% of those were observed once. The top ten clonotypes cover approximately 4.3% of the sample. Material: blood, either unsorted or a sorted T cell fraction (not recorded which). These receptors came from a male donor between 5 and 35 years old with ankylosing spondylitis or in good health (not recorded which). Donor details come from another sample of the same person, matched by shared clones.

This clonotype was counted many times. The CDR3 sequence is CASSYRTGIDAGELFF. The CDR3 DNA sequence: TGTGCCAGCAGTTATCGGACAGGCATCGACGCCGGGGAGCTGTTTTTT. V gene TRBV6-2 or TRBV6-3 combines with J gene TRBJ2-2; 7 bases align to TRBD1. Germline-derived CDR1 and CDR2 are MNHEY and SVGEGT. The CDR3 runs to 16 residues. V gave up 3 bases and J gave up 6 bases; unmatched junction bases: 10.

This clonotype was counted many times. This chain uses TRBV5-4 with TRBJ2-1, with D uncertain. The germline gives CDR1 SGHNT, CDR2 YYREEE (reference sequence). V was shortened by 6 bases and J by 12 bases, with 13 bases between the two germline ends. The CDR3 covers 11 residues. The CDR3 reads CASTVNRVQFF. The CDR3 DNA follows: TGTGCCAGCACCGTAAATAGGGTGCAGTTCTTC.

The chain employs TRBV29-1 and TRBJ2-7; possible D gene TRBD2, 6 bases. This CDR3 has 14 residues. The germline gives CDR1 SQVTM, CDR2 ANQGSEA. V was pared by 8 bases and J by 3 bases, with 20 bases between. As DNA, the CDR3 is TGCAGCATGGAGGAGGGGTCACCCCTCTACGAGCAGTACGTC. Its translation is CSMEEGSPLYEQYV.

V gene TRBV20-1 combines with J gene TRBJ1-2, with TRBD1 matching over 8 bases. CDR1 is DFQATT, CDR2 SNEGSKA, per germline (reference sequence). V dropped 3 bases and J dropped 4; count of bases not matched to a gene: 7. This CDR3 spans 14 amino acids. This CDR3 reads CSAREPGQGYGYTF. The CDR3 DNA follows: TGCAGTGCTAGGGAGCCCGGACAGGGCTATGGCTACACCTTC.

This clonotype has ten or more counts. This rearrangement joins TRBV10-3 to TRBJ2-7; TRBD1 aligns across 8 bases. With V trimmed by 3 bases and J by 3 bases, 1 base remained unmatched. The CDR3 covers 13 residues. Germline V gives CDR1 ENHRY, CDR2 SYGVKD. This CDR3 reads CAISDGQGYEQYF. The CDR3 DNA follows: TGTGCCATCAGTGACGGACAGGGCTACGAGCAGTACTTC.

This clonotype has at least ten counts. J is TRBJ2-7 and V is TRBV25-1; the match to TRBD2 covers 7 bases. Germline V CDR1 and CDR2: MGHDK, SYGVNS. This CDR3 is 15 amino acids long. V lost 4 bases to trimming and J lost 4 bases; unmatched junction nucleotides: 10. This CDR3 is CASSGELAVHYEQYF. The CDR3 bases are TGTGCCAGCAGTGGAGAGCTAGCGGTACATTACGAGCAGTACTTC.

This clonotype appeared many times. This chain uses TRBV7-8 with TRBJ2-2; possibly TRBD2 for D (6 bases). Trimming removed 5 bases at V and 4 bases at J, with 20 bases between. The germline CDR1 and CDR2 sequences are SGHVS and FQNEAQ. The CDR3 has 17 amino acids. The CDR3 loop reads CASSPNPGGHSTGELFF. Here the CDR3 DNA reads TGTGCCAGCAGCCCCAACCCCGGAGGGCATAGCACCGGGGAGCTGTTTTTT.

The table lists this clonotype with many counts. The J gene is TRBJ2-7, the V gene TRBV29-1, with 11 bases fitting TRBD2. J was trimmed by 3 bases and V by 5 bases; bases with no gene match: 6. The CDR3 totals 14 residues. Germline V lookup: CDR1 SQVTM, CDR2 ANQGSEA. As DNA, the CDR3 is TGCAGCGTTCGAGGGACTAGCGGAAACTACGAGCAGTACTTC. It yields the protein CSVRGTSGNYEQYF.

This clonotype was seen at least ten times. V and J are TRBV10-3 and TRBJ2-7; 9 bases agree with TRBD2. There are 13 residues in the CDR3. V was clipped by 6 bases and J by 6 bases; unmatched bases: 6. Germline-derived CDR1 and CDR2 are ENHRY and SYGVKD. The CDR3 coding sequence is TGTGCCATCAGGGCGGGAGGGGTGGCCGAGCAGTACTTC. Its translation: CAIRAGGVAEQYF.

This clonotype was counted at least ten times. J is TRBJ2-1 and V is TRBV15; TRBD2 agrees at 7 bases. Germline-derived CDR1 and CDR2 are LNHNV and YYDKDF (reference sequence). Losses at the gene ends were 0 bases for V and 12 bases for J; bases not matched to a gene: 11. The length of the CDR3 is 15 residues. The CDR3 DNA reads as TGTGCCACCAGCAGAGATAAGGGGACTATATCCCCGCAGTTCTTC. Amino acids: CATSRDKGTISPQFF.

This clonotype was detected ten times or more. The genes are TRBV3-1 and TRBJ2-6, with a weak D call TRBD2 (5 bases). This CDR3 is 21 amino acids long. Trimming cost V 4 bases and J 0 bases, with 25 bases left between them. Germline assignment: CDR1 LGHDT and CDR2 YNNKEL (reference sequence). The CDR3 is CASSRLSRAAGLPSGANVLTF. The CDR3, as DNA: TGTGCCAGCAGCCGGCTCTCCAGAGCGGCGGGCCTTCCCTCTGGGGCCAACGTCCTGACTTTC. The entire variable domain, with the rest obtained from reference TRBV3-1 and TRBJ2-6, is as follows: DTAVSQTPKYLVTQMGNDKSIKCEQNLGHDTMYWYKQDSKKFLKIMFSYNNKELIINETVPNRFSPKSPDKAHLNLHINSLELGDSAVYFCASSRLSRAAGLPSGANVLTFGAGSRLTVL.

This clonotype has ten or more counts. The gene calls are TRBV19 and TRBJ2-2, with 9 bases lining up with TRBD1. There are 15 residues in the CDR3. The germline gives CDR1 LNHDA, CDR2 SQIVND (reference sequence). The trim removed 6 bases at V and 7 bases at J, leaving 9 bases unmatched. CDR3 protein: CASRRDREIGGELFF. CDR3 bases: TGTGCCAGTAGGCGGGACAGGGAGATTGGCGGGGAGCTGTTTTTT.

This clonotype was detected ten times or more. The chain carries TRBV4-3 and TRBJ2-2; 9 positions match TRBD2. Unmatched junction bases numbered 6, after V lost 5 bases and J lost 2 bases. CDR3 length: 16 amino acids. Germline V gene lookup returns CDR1 LGHNA and CDR2 YSLEER. CDR3 DNA: TGCGCCAGCAGCGCTCGACTAGCGGTAAACACCGGGGAGCTGTTTTTT. Translated, it gives CASSARLAVNTGELFF.

This clonotype was observed a handful of times. At one boundary the junction diverges from the germline segment, which might be a read error. This CDR3 is CGGRFTDTQYF. The CDR3 region has the DNA TGTGGTGGGAGGTTCACAGATACGCAGTATTTT. The chain combines TRBV29-1 with TRBJ2-3; TRBD2 might be the D (6 bases). This CDR3 has 11 residues. Germline CDR1 is SQVTM and CDR2 is ANQGSEA.

Many counts were recorded for this clonotype. The genes are TRBV29-1 and TRBJ2-1, with no clear D. The CDR3 has 14 residues. CDR1 and CDR2 (germline): SQVTM, ANQGSEA. Trimming took 6 bases from V and 4 from J, leaving 16 bases between them. CDR3 sequence (DNA): TGCAGCGTGGGTCCCCGACTGACATACAATGAGCAGTTCTTC. It is translated as CSVGPRLTYNEQFF.

Ten or more counts support this clonotype. J is TRBJ2-1 and V is TRBV6-5; D remains ambiguous. V was cut by 6 bases and J by 9 bases, with 9 bases left in between. CDR1 and CDR2 from the germline V gene are MNHEY and SVGAGI. The CDR3 has 11 amino acids. The CDR3 DNA follows: TGTGCCAGCAGGGGGTTCGTTGAGCAGTTCTTC. As protein: CASRGFVEQFF.

This clonotype was picked up many times. The V call is TRBV15, the J call TRBJ1-5, with D tentatively TRBD1 (6 bases). V was shortened by 3 bases and J by 3 bases, with 12 bases between the two germline ends. CDR1 LNHNV and CDR2 YYDKDF come from the germline V gene (reference sequence). The CDR3 loop spans 15 amino acids. CDR3 nucleotide sequence: TGTGCCACCAGCAGGGCTACAGGGATCAATCAGCCCCAGCATTTT. Translating it yields CATSRATGINQPQHF.

This clonotype was observed at least ten times. The V gene is TRBV4-3, the J gene TRBJ2-7; D might be TRBD1 or TRBD2, each matching 5 bases. The germline V gene has CDR1 LGHNA and CDR2 YSLEER. Trimming stripped 0 bases from V and 2 bases from J, with 23 bases between. The CDR3 loop spans 19 amino acids. CDR3 region: CASSQDGQGVGGPTYEQYF. Written as DNA, the CDR3 is TGCGCCAGCAGCCAAGATGGGCAGGGAGTAGGCGGGCCGACCTACGAGCAGTACTTC.

Ten or more counts support this clonotype. The rearrangement uses TRBV4-2 and TRBJ1-5; 7 bases match TRBD1. J was trimmed by 3 bases and V by 1 base; bases with no gene match: 6. This CDR3 has 16 residues. Germline V lookup: CDR1 LGHNA, CDR2 YNFKEQ. The CDR3 DNA reads TGTGCCAGCAGCCAAGGTGGCAGGGGGAACAATCAGCCCCAGCATTTT. Protein sequence: CASSQGGRGNNQPQHF.

This clonotype was counted at least ten times. The J gene is TRBJ2-2, the V gene TRBV12-3 or TRBV12-4, with D possibly TRBD1 on 6 matching bases. V lost 1 base, J lost 0 bases, and 9 bases lay in between. This CDR3 region has 16 residues. The CDR3 region is CASSLEQGANTGELFF. The CDR3 nucleotides are TGTGCCAGCAGTTTAGAACAGGGAGCGAACACCGGGGAGCTGTTTTTT.

There are many counts of this clonotype. The genes are TRBV5-1 and TRBJ2-3; 12 bases line up with TRBD2. This CDR3 comprises 18 residues. Germline V gives CDR1 SGHRS, CDR2 YFSETQ. V shed 4 bases, J shed 2 bases, and the junction held 11 bases outside the gene matches. The chain's CDR3 is CASSGGLAGLGPTDTQYF. The CDR3 DNA reads as TGCGCCAGCAGCGGCGGACTAGCGGGATTGGGGCCCACAGATACGCAGTATTTT.

This clonotype has at least ten counts. The chain carries TRBV20-1 and TRBJ1-5, with no clear D. The V end lost 1 base, the J end lost 0 bases, and 4 bases lay between the germline ends. Per germline, CDR1 DFQATT and CDR2 SNEGSKA (reference sequence). The CDR3 is 13 amino acids. CDR3: CSARGDSNQPQHF. As DNA, the CDR3 is TGCAGTGCTAGAGGTGATAGCAATCAGCCCCAGCATTTT.

The V and J genes are TRBV29-1 and TRBJ2-1; D perhaps matches TRBD1 (6 bases). The CDR3 totals 14 residues. Trimming pared 6 bases from V and 4 bases from J, leaving 16 bases between. Per the germline V gene, CDR1 is SQVTM and CDR2 is ANQGSEA. The CDR3 DNA reads TGCAGCGTCTACCGGGACAAAATATACAATGAGCAGTTCTTC. Translating it yields CSVYRDKIYNEQFF.

The chain recombines TRBV10-3 with TRBJ2-5; maybe TRBD1 (5 bases). The ends were cut back, 6 bases at V and 1 base at J, with 12 bases in the middle. This CDR3 is 14 amino acids long. CDR1 ENHRY and CDR2 SYGVKD come from the germline V gene. The CDR3 DNA reads as TGTGCCATCAGAGATCAGACAGTCCAAGAGACCCAGTACTTC. Residues: CAIRDQTVQETQYF.

This clonotype showed up many times. The chain employs TRBV9 and TRBJ2-1; 11 bases are shared with TRBD2. The J segment lost 4 bases and the V segment lost 0 bases, leaving 9 bases of the junction unmatched. This CDR3 region has 18 residues. CDR1 is SGDLS and CDR2 is YYNGEE in the germline V gene. CDR3 region: CASSVATPGTSGYNEQFF. CDR3 nucleotide sequence: TGTGCCAGCAGCGTAGCTACGCCCGGGACTAGCGGTTACAATGAGCAGTTCTTC. The full variable domain, its missing parts supplied by reference TRBV9 and TRBJ2-1, is DSGVTQTPKHLITATGQRVTLRCSPRSGDLSVYWYQQSLDQGLQFLIQYYNGEERAKGNILERFSAQQFPDLHSELNLSSLELGDSALYFCASSVATPGTSGYNEQFFGPGTRLTVL.

This clonotype came up many times. J is TRBJ2-3 and V is TRBV6-2 or TRBV6-3, with D possibly being TRBD2 (5 bases). The CDR3 covers 13 residues. Germline V gene lookup returns CDR1 MNHEY and CDR2 SVGEGT. Trimming stripped 6 bases from V and 6 bases from J, with 13 bases between. CDR3 residues: CASSGLLWDTQYF. The CDR3 nucleotides are TGTGCCAGCAGCGGACTTTTGTGGGATACGCAGTATTTT.

Ten or more counts support this clonotype. The chain recombines TRBV28 with TRBJ2-1, with TRBD2 as a possible D gene (6 bases). This CDR3 is built from 14 residues. CDR1 and CDR2 from the germline V gene are MDHEN and SYDVKM. Trimming shortened V by 3 bases and J by 3 bases, and 9 bases separated the two germline ends. The CDR3: CASSFGTLYNEQFF. For the CDR3, the DNA is TGTGCCAGCAGTTTCGGGACTCTCTACAATGAGCAGTTCTTC.

In its sample, this clonotype was seen a few times. The genes are TRBV10-3 and TRBJ2-7; TRBD2 agrees at 8 bases. The germline V gene has CDR1 ENHRY and CDR2 SYGVKD. The trim removed 2 bases at V and 2 bases at J, leaving 2 bases unmatched. The CDR3 has 14 amino acids. The CDR3, as DNA: TGTGCCATCAGTGAGACGGGAGGGCCCTACGAGCAGTACGTC. Amino acids: CAISETGGPYEQYV.

The rearrangement links TRBV29-1 to TRBJ2-3; 11 nucleotides align to TRBD1. The CDR3 spans 14 residues. From germline, CDR1 is SQVTM and CDR2 ANQGSEA. The J segment lost 1 base and the V segment lost 6 bases, leaving 3 bases of the junction unmatched. CDR3: CSVRGQGGTDTQYF. Here the CDR3 DNA reads TGCAGCGTAAGGGGACAGGGGGGCACAGATACGCAGTATTTT.